A selection of T cell receptor beta chains follows, all from one sample in a study of blood T cell repertoires in COVID-19. This table comes from immunoSEQ multiplex PCR, and its TCRdb copy is limited to in-frame clones, with some not included. The sample lists under 60,000 clones, about 80% seen once, with 8.8% in the top ten. The specimen was peripheral blood. The source is a man between 60 and 75 years old with acute or convalescent COVID-19. Both conserved end residues are part of each CDR3. Each record gives: V gene, CDR3 protein.

V gene: TRBV20-1
CDR3 protein: CSANRDTRAFF

V gene: TRBV9
CDR3 protein: CASSVVSTASYNEQFF

V gene: TRBV29-1
CDR3 protein: CSVTPRGTTEKLFF

V gene: TRBV11-2
CDR3 protein: CASSHALSGGETQYF

V gene: TRBV5-6
CDR3 protein: CASSLESFQYF

V gene: TRBV28
CDR3 protein: CASSPGGNKGGPLQETQYF

V gene: TRBV27
CDR3 protein: CASSLKGRVVYEQYF

V gene: TRBV5-4
CDR3 protein: CASSLGTGGSLYGYTF

V gene: TRBV4-3
CDR3 protein: CASSQDSYSGTGNTGELFF

V gene: TRBV6-5
CDR3 protein: CASRPGTGFYSPLHF

V gene: TRBV3-1/TRBV3-2
CDR3 protein: CASSLAGTGGTEAFF

V gene: TRBV24-1
CDR3 protein: CATSDPSDKHGNTEAFF

V gene: TRBV5-6
CDR3 protein: CASSADRDSSYEQYF

V gene: TRBV6-1
CDR3 protein: CASSEQGALVSDTQYF